This TCR beta chain was captured by sequencing in a study of blood T cells in healthy people across ages (dated by TCRdb to the mid-2010s). With regard to the full study: In model experiments, roughly one uniquely barcoded TCR beta cDNA molecule per two T cells was captured by template switching. Age-related changes in TCR beta repertoire diversity were measured in the study by deep sequencing normalized with unique cDNA molecular identifiers. Four age groups were formed from the donors: young (average around 15 years), middle-aged (around 40), aged (62) and long-lived (82). Donors of different ages were randomly distributed across sequencing lanes to avoid experimental bias. Using the same blood draw, the study looked at two additional independent replicas of 1 million unique cDNA reads for two donors, one aged 18 to 29 and the other aged 80 or older. Beyond this particular receptor, the publication reports: Donor CMV infection status was unknown, potentially confounding age-related changes in expanded clonotypes. There was a strong correlation between observed TCR beta diversity and the percentage of naive T cells measured by flow cytometry. Estimates of total diversity from one million sequenced T cells were regarded as lower bounds and underestimates. Compared with the aged group, the long-lived group had more naive CD4+ T cells, fewer expanded clones and increased TCR diversity, suggesting age selection. Because profiling used bulk unsorted PBMCs, naive and antigen-experienced compartments could not be compared conclusively. As age increased, observed TCR beta diversity per million T cells dropped in a roughly linear way, and a significant reduction was already evident by age approximately 40.

The library was obtained by 5' RACE. TCRdb names Illumina HiSeq 2500 as the instrument used. A second PCR of roughly 7 to 11 cycles was performed with a sample-barcoded 5' primer and a J-beta primer mix. A unique molecular identifier was introduced onto each TCR beta cDNA molecule by a template-switch 5' adaptor carrying 12 random nucleotides. Each sample yielded at least 2.5 million CDR3-containing paired-end reads. First-strand cDNA was synthesized from all RNA with the Mint cDNA synthesis kit, primed by a TRBC-specific oligonucleotide. After uracil-DNA glycosylase treatment, a first 18-cycle PCR used universal primers M1SS and BC2_uni_R on all cDNA. The paper's processing steps were these. For normalization, 1 million high-quality reads, each with a distinct molecular identifier, were randomly selected from each sample. Instead of being binned into consensus sequences, reads with shared molecular identifiers were discarded. MiTCR, set to a Q25 quality threshold and the strictest error-elimination algorithm, was used for CDR3 identification, clonotype clustering and error correction. A nonparametric unseen species model with Euler transformation was used to estimate a lower bound on total TCR beta diversity. TCRdb trimmed the raw reads at Q25, called clones with MiXCR and kept productive beta chains. CDR3 protein sequences are deduplicated, and each keeps its most common genes and DNA. TCRdb, not the authors, supplied the V and J calls. The sample data list hundreds of thousands of distinct CDR3 sequences, and over 45% of these were observed just once. Roughly a third of the sample rests with the top ten.

The roughly 42 donors, aged 6 to 90 years, were systemically healthy Caucasian individuals from Russia. Each donor gave ten milliliters of peripheral blood, drawn into EDTA-treated Vacutainer tubes. Ficoll-Paque density-gradient centrifugation was used to isolate PBMCs, with at least 7 million per sample. Trizol reagent was used to extract total RNA from the PBMCs, yielding at least 6 micrograms per sample. For every donor, an aliquot of PBMCs went through flow cytometry to measure the percentages of naive CD45RAhigh/CD27high T cells. This clonotype showed up just a few times. Its binding antigen is unknown. Within one base of it there is no much larger clone, and no base qualities were kept. In the germline V gene, CDR1 corresponds to SGHTA and CDR2 to FQGNSA. The trim is 5 bases for V and 5 bases for J, with a gap of 12 bases between the germline ends. Including the terminal cysteine and phenylalanine, the CDR3 comprises 14 residues. Left in the record is the CDR3 DNA by itself, 42 bases read in frame from the first base.

The sample comprised blood. The rearrangement joined TRBV7-2 to TRBJ2-2, with a weak D call of TRBD2 (6 bases match). This receptor was obtained from a woman aged 55-70 years in good health. The nucleotide sequence is TGTGCCAGCAGCAATCGTCTAGCGACCGGGGAGCTGTTTTTT. Translation gives CASSNRLATGELFF.